The 7 T cell receptor beta chains below come from one sample, sequenced in a study of T cell changes during pregnancy in multiple sclerosis. The repertoire was sequenced with immunoSEQ multiplex PCR; TCRdb's copy has only in-frame clones and lacks some. The sample has fewer than 65,000 clones; about nine tenths are singletons. Sequencing used peripheral blood, obtained in the third trimester of pregnancy. The receptors originated from a female donor in good health, enrolled as a control in a pregnancy study.

The chain combines TRBV5-4 with TRBJ2-1; TRBD1 aligns across 11 bases. The trim removed 1 base at V and 8 bases at J, leaving 2 bases unmatched. This CDR3 comprises 14 residues. Germline V CDR1 and CDR2: SGHNT, YYREEE (reference sequence). The CDR3: CASSLRDRGDEQFF. CDR3 bases: TGTGCCAGCAGCTTGCGGGACAGGGGGGATGAGCAGTTCTTC.

This clone was found once. This sequence joins TRBV28 and TRBJ2-3; 11 nucleotides align to TRBD1. The CDR3 covers 16 residues. The V gene's germline CDR1 is MDHEN and CDR2 SYDVKM. The trim removed 2 bases at V and 3 bases at J, leaving 4 bases unmatched. The CDR3 spells CASSLAGDRGTDTQYF. The CDR3 DNA reads as TGTGCCAGCAGTTTAGCCGGGGACAGGGGGACAGATACGCAGTATTTT.

V and J are TRBV6-1 and TRBJ1-5; D unresolved. Germline CDR1 is MNHNS and CDR2 is SASEGT. Trimming stripped 7 bases from V and 3 bases from J, with 10 bases between. The CDR3 has 13 residues. The CDR3 protein is CASTGLLNQPQHF. The CDR3 nucleotides are TGTGCCAGCACTGGCCTCCTCAATCAGCCCCAGCATTTT.

The V call is TRBV5-4, the J call TRBJ2-7; D not resolved. This CDR3 region has 12 residues. V was clipped by 4 bases and J by 3 bases, with 8 bases between them. Germline CDR1 reads SGHNT; CDR2 reads YYREEE (reference sequence). The CDR3 spells CASSPSGYEQYF. CDR3 bases: TGTGCCAGCAGCCCGTCAGGCTACGAGCAGTACTTC.

The chain recombines TRBV27 with TRBJ2-1, with 8 nucleotides matching TRBD2. Looked up from germline, CDR1 is MNHEY and CDR2 is SMNVEV (reference sequence). J was trimmed by 9 bases and V by 4 bases; bases with no gene match: 5. CDR3 size: 13 residues. The CDR3 nucleotides read TGTGCCAGCAGTTCGATAGCGGGGTCTGAGCAGTTCTTC. Its translation: CASSSIAGSEQFF.

The chain is built from TRBV1 and TRBJ1-2; TRBD1, as called in the table, went unchecked against the DNA. TRBV1 is designated a pseudogene. CDR3 length: 15 residues. The CDR3 loop reads CTSSPQGNVGYGYTF. In nucleotides, the CDR3 is TGCACCAGCAGCCCCCAGGGGAATGTAGGCTATGGCTACACCTTC.

This clone was observed a single time. This sequence joins TRBV5-5 and TRBJ2-1; TRBD1 aligns across 7 bases. J was trimmed by 0 bases and V by 4 bases; bases with no gene match: 4. The CDR3 runs to 15 residues. Looked up from germline, CDR1 is SGHKS and CDR2 is YYEKEE (reference sequence). CDR3 coding DNA: TGTGCCAGCAGCCGTGACAGGGTCTCCTACAATGAGCAGTTCTTC. Translation gives CASSRDRVSYNEQFF.